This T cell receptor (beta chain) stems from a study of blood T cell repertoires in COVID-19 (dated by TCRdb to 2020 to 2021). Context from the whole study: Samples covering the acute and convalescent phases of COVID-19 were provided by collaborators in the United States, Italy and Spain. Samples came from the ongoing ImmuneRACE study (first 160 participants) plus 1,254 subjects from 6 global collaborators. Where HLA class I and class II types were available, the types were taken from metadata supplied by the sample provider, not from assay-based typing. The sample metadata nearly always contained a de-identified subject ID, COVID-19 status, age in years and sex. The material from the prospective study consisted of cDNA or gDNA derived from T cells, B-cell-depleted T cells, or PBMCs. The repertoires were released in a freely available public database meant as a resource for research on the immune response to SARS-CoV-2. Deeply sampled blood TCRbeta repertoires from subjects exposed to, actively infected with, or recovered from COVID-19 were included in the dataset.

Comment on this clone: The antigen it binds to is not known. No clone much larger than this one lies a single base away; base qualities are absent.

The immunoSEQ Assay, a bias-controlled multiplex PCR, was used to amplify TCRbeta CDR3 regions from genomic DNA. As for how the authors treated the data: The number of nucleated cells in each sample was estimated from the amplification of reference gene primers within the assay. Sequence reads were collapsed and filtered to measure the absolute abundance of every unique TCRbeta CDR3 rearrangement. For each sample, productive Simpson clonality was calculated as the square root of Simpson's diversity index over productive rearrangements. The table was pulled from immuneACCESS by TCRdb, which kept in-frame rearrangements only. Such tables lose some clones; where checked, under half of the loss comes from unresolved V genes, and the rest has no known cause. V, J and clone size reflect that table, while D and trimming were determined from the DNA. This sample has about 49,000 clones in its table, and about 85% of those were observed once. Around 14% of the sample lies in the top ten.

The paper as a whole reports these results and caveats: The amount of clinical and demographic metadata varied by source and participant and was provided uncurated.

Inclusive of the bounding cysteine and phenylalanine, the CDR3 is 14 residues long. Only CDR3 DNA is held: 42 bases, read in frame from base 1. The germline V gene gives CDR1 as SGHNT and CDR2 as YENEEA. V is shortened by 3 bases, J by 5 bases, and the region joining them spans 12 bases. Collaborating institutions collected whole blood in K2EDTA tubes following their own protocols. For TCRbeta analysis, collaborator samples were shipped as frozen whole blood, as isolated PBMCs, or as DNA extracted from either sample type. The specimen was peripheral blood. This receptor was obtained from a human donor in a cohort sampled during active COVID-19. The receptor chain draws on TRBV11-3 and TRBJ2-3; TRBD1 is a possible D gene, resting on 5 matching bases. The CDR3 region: CASSFDSSGDTQYF. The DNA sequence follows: TGTGCCAGCAGCTTCGACAGCTCCGGAGATACGCAGTATTTT.